This T cell receptor (beta chain) was observed in a study of spatial heterogeneity in lung cancer. Study-level information: The study observed each unique TCR and UMI combination more than ten times on average in raw reads.

TCRdb re-derived calls from the 5' RACE reads in MiXCR, one entry per CDR3 protein. The table has roughly 40,000 distinct CDR3 sequences, approximately 7% seen once. The CDR3 sequence is 14 residues long. V was cut by 2 bases and J by 0 bases, with 7 bases left in between. From germline, CDR1 is MNHNY and CDR2 SVGAGI (reference sequence). The sample holds many counts of this clonotype. The antigen remains undetermined. The study's findings and limits: Expanded tumor TCRs that were ubiquitous appeared in blood more at resection than follow-up.

Indicated time point: sample taken at primary tumor resection. The authors sequenced whole RNA from tumor, nontumor lung or frozen PBMC without sorting. The rearrangement uses TRBV6-6 and TRBJ1-1; D call uncertain. The receptor was isolated from a female donor with early-stage non-small cell lung cancer. Material: PBMCs, obtained at surgery. The CDR3 is CASSYGEVNTEAFF. CDR3 coding DNA: TGTGCCAGCAGTTACGGAGAGGTGAACACTGAAGCTTTCTTT.